This TCR beta chain emerged from a study of post-analysis software for immune sequencing data. V lost 5 bases and J 2 bases, leaving 16 bases between the germline ends. The CDR3 extends over 14 amino acids. Germline CDR1 is GTSNPN and CDR2 is SVGIG (reference sequence). Findings of the study overall: Patients used about 5 TRBV segments, including TRBV5-6, TRBV5-1 and TRBV20-1, more often than controls. Among multiple sclerosis patients, normalized Chao1 diversity was significantly below that of controls.

cDNA libraries of TCR beta carried unique molecular identifiers. MiXCR was run by TCRdb on the PCR reads, yielding one entry per CDR3 protein. The sample contains 650,000 to 850,000 distinct CDR3 sequences, 46% of which appear only once. Details on this clonotype: Its matching antigen is unknown.

The sample was blood. This TCR was sampled from a girl aged 5-17 years with multiple sclerosis. The J gene is TRBJ2-7, the V gene TRBV30; D gene uncertain. The CDR3 reads CAWSRLRITYEQYF. DNA for the CDR3: TGTGCCTGGTCCCGACTCCGTATCACCTACGAGCAGTACTTC.